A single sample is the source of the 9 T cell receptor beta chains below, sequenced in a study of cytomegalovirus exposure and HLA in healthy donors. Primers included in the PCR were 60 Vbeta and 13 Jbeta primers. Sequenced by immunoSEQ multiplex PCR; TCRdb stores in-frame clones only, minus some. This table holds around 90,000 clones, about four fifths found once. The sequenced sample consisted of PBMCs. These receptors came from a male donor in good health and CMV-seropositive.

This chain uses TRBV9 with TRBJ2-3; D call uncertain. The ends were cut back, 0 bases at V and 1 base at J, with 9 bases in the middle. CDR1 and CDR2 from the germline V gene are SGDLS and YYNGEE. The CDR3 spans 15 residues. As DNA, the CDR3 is TGTGCCAGCAGCGTAGTGGCGGATCGCACAGATACGCAGTATTTT. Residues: CASSVVADRTDTQYF.

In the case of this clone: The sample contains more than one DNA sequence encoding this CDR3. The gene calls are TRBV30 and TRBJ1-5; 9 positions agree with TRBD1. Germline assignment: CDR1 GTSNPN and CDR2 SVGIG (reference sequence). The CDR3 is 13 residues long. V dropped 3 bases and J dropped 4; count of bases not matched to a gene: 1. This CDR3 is CAWSGQGNQPQHF. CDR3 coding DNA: TGTGCCTGGAGCGGACAGGGGAATCAGCCCCAGCATTTT.

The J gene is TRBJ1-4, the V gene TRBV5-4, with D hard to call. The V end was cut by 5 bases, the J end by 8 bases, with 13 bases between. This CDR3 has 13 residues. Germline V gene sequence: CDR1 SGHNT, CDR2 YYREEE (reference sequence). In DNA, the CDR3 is TGTGCCAGCAGTCCAGACCCGGGGGAAAAACTGTTTTTT. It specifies CASSPDPGEKLFF.

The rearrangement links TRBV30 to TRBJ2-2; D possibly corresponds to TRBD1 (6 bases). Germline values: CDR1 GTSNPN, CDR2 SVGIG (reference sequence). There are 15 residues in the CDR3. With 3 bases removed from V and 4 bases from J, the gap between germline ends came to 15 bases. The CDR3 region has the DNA TGTGCCTGGAGGCCCCGAGGACAGAGCACCGGGGAGCTGTTTTTT. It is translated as CAWRPRGQSTGELFF.

CDR3 coding DNA: TGTGCCAGCAGTGTCATTTGGGGACAAGGAAATAACTATGGCTACACCTTC. Translating it yields CASSVIWGQGNNYGYTF. This chain connects TRBV6-1 to TRBJ1-2, with TRBD1 as a possible D gene (6 bases). In germline, CDR1 is MNHNS, CDR2 SASEGT. This CDR3 has 17 amino acids. Trimming pared 4 bases from V and 1 base from J, leaving 19 bases between.

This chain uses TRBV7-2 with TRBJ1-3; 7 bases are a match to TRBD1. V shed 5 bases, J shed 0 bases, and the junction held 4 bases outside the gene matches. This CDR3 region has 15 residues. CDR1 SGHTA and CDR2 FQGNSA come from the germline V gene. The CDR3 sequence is CASSLGQSSGNTIYF. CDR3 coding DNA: TGTGCCAGCAGCCTGGGACAGTCCTCTGGAAACACCATATATTTT.

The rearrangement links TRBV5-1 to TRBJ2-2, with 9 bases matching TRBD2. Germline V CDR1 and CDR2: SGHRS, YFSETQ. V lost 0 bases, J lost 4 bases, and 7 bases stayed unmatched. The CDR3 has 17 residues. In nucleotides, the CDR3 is TGCGCCAGCAGCTTGGCGGCTAGCGGGGTGCGCACCGGGGAGCTGTTTTTT. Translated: CASSLAASGVRTGELFF.

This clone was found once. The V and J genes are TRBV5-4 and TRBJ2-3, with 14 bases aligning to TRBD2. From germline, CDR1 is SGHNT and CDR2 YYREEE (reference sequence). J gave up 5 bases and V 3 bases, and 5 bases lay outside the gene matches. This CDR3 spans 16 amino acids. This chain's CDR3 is CASSSGLAGAGDTQYF. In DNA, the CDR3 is TGTGCCAGCAGCTCGGGACTAGCGGGGGCGGGAGATACGCAGTATTTT.

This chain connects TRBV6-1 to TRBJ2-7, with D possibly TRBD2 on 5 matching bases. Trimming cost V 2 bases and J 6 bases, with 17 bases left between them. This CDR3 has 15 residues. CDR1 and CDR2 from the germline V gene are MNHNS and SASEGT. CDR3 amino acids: CASSETIGRRGEQYF. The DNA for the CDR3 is TGTGCCAGCAGTGAAACGATCGGACGCCGGGGCGAGCAGTACTTC.